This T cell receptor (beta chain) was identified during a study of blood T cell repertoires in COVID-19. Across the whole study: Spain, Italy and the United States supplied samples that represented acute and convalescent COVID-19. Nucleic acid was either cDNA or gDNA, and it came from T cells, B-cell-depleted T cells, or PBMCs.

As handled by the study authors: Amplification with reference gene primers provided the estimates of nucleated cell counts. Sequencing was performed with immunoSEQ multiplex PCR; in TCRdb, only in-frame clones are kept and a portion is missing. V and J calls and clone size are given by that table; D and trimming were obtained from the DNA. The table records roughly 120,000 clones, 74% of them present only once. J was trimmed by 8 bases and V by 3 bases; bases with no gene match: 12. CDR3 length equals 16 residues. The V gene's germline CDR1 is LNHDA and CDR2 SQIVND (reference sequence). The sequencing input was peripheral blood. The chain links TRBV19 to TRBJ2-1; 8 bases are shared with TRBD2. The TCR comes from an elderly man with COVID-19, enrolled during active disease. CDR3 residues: CASSIMPAGVIYEQFF. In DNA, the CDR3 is TGTGCCAGTAGTATCATGCCAGCGGGAGTGATCTATGAGCAGTTCTTC.